Following are 24 T cell receptor beta chains from one sample sequenced in a study of CD8 T cells in ankylosing spondylitis (dated by TCRdb to between 2016 and 2019). Libraries came from 5' RACE. The instrument was an Illumina HiSeq 2500. In-frame beta chains were kept once TCRdb had trimmed the public reads at Q25 with fastp and called clones with MiXCR. One record per CDR3 amino acid sequence lists the most common genes and DNA. Counted in this sample were under 550,000 distinct CDR3 sequences; roughly 27% of them appeared once. The top ten clones comprise 0.85% to 1% of the sample. The antigens for these receptors are not known. The research as a whole found: A TCR beta motif made up of several highly homologous amino acid variants appeared to be characteristic of blood from ankylosing spondylitis patients.

Material for sequencing was blood, either unsorted or a sorted T cell fraction (not recorded which). Source of these receptors: a male donor with ankylosing spondylitis.

The chain employs TRBV7-8 and TRBJ1-5; 7 bases match TRBD1. CDR1 is SGHVS, CDR2 FQNEAQ, per germline. This CDR3 region has 16 residues. The V and J ends lost 5 bases and 2 bases, in that order; junction bases with no gene match: 9. The CDR3 sequence is CASSPLRQGGNQPQHF. DNA for the CDR3: TGTGCCAGCAGCCCGCTAAGGCAGGGGGGCAATCAGCCCCAGCATTTT.

This clonotype was counted only a few times. The chain uses TRBV27 and TRBJ2-1, with TRBD2 identical over 7 bases. Germline V gene data show CDR1 as MNHEY and CDR2 as SMNVEV (reference sequence). The CDR3 spans 15 residues. The V segment lost 6 bases and the J segment 5 bases; nucleotides outside the gene matches: 10. The CDR3 nucleotides read TGTGCCAGCAGCCCGTGGGGGGGGGAGAACAATGAGCAGTTCTTC. Residues: CASSPWGGENNEQFF.

This clonotype was observed a few times. This chain joins TRBV7-2 and TRBJ2-1; a weak D match, TRBD1 (5 bases). Germline assignment: CDR1 SGHTA and CDR2 FQGNSA. This CDR3 has 14 amino acids. The V end lost 5 bases, the J end lost 2 bases, and 10 bases lay between the germline ends. DNA for the CDR3: TGTGCCAGCAGCAAAGGGGAAGCCTACAATGAGCAGTTCTTC. It translates to CASSKGEAYNEQFF.

A few counts support this clonotype. The V gene is TRBV24-1, the J gene TRBJ1-5, with D unresolved. Germline V gene data show CDR1 as KGHDR and CDR2 as SFDVKD. Trimming removed 3 bases at V and 1 base at J, with 6 bases between. There are 14 residues in the CDR3. The CDR3 sequence is CATSDKSSNQPQHF. The CDR3 nucleotides are TGTGCCACCAGTGATAAATCAAGCAATCAGCCCCAGCATTTT.

This clonotype has only a few counts. J is TRBJ2-3 and V is TRBV11-2; TRBD1 is a possible D gene (6 bases). CDR1 and CDR2 from the germline V gene are SGHAT and FQNNGV. The CDR3 loop spans 17 amino acids. V lost 1 base and J lost 0, with 14 bases in between. Here the CDR3 reads CASSLVMGAISTDTQYF. The CDR3 DNA sequence: TGTGCCAGCAGCTTAGTTATGGGGGCCATAAGCACAGATACGCAGTATTTT.

V is TRBV2 and J is TRBJ2-3; unclear D gene. Trimming removed 6 bases from V and 4 bases from J, with 11 bases in between. CDR3 length: 13 residues. The germline gives CDR1 SNHLY, CDR2 FYNNEI. CDR3 sequence (DNA): TGTGCCAGCAGGCCGGGCGGCCCAGATACGCAGTATTTT. Protein sequence: CASRPGGPDTQYF.

This sequence joins TRBV20-1 and TRBJ1-6, with 9 bases that match TRBD1. Germline V gives CDR1 DFQATT, CDR2 SNEGSKA (reference sequence). CDR3 length equals 13 residues. V trimming: 5 bases; J trimming: 7 bases; junction bases outside the gene matches: 3. CDR3 DNA: TGCAGTGCTTTCGGGACAGGGAATTCACCCCTCCACTTT. It translates to CSAFGTGNSPLHF.

The V and J genes are TRBV2 and TRBJ1-5; maybe TRBD1 (5 bases). Trimming cost V 7 bases and J 0 bases, with 7 bases left between them. The germline V gene encodes CDR1 SNHLY and CDR2 FYNNEI. The CDR3 has 13 amino acids. CDR3 in amino acids: CASKQDSNQPQHF. DNA of the CDR3: TGTGCCAGCAAACAGGATAGCAATCAGCCCCAGCATTTT.

The V and J genes are TRBV5-6 and TRBJ1-4; D unresolved. Germline CDR1 SGHDT, CDR2 YYEEEE. This CDR3 has 18 residues. Trimming removed 0 bases from V and 2 bases from J, with 17 bases in between. CDR3: CASSLEVGVSGTNEKLFF. CDR3 DNA sequence: TGTGCCAGCAGCTTGGAAGTTGGGGTCAGTGGGACTAATGAAAAACTGTTTTTT. Combining the CDR3 with reference TRBV5-6 and TRBJ1-4 gives the whole variable domain DAGVTQSPTHLIKTRGQQVTLRCSPKSGHDTVSWYQQALGQGPQFIFQYYEEEERQRGNFPDRFSGHQFPNYSSELNVNALLLGDSALYLCASSLEVGVSGTNEKLFFGSGTQLSVL.

V is TRBV11-3 and J is TRBJ2-3, with TRBD1 as a possible D gene (6 bases). Germline-derived CDR1 and CDR2 are SGHNT and YENEEA. The CDR3 has 15 residues. The V and J ends lost 4 bases and 5 bases respectively, with 16 bases between them. The DNA of the CDR3 is TGTGCCAGCAGCTCCAGGGGACCCCAGGGAGATACGCAGTATTTT. Protein: CASSSRGPQGDTQYF.

V is TRBV24-1 and J is TRBJ2-1; a weak D match, TRBD1 (6 bases). There are 14 residues in the CDR3. Germline V gene sequence: CDR1 KGHDR, CDR2 SFDVKD. Trimming left V 7 bases short and J 9 bases short, with 18 bases between. CDR3 residues: CATSTGLLAGEQFF. The CDR3 DNA reads TGTGCCACCAGCACAGGGCTGCTAGCTGGTGAGCAGTTCTTC.

In this sample, this clonotype turned up a few times. The chain employs TRBV24-1 and TRBJ2-1; TRBD2 matches 13 bases. The CDR3 consists of 16 residues. The trim removed 4 bases at V and 4 bases at J, leaving 3 bases unmatched. The germline V gene encodes CDR1 KGHDR and CDR2 SFDVKD. CDR3 in amino acids: CATSDPGLAGYNEQFF. The CDR3 DNA follows: TGTGCCACCAGTGACCCGGGACTAGCGGGATACAATGAGCAGTTCTTC.

The chain has TRBV20-1 and TRBJ1-1; no clear D. The germline gives CDR1 DFQATT, CDR2 SNEGSKA (reference sequence). CDR3 size: 13 residues. V lost 1 base and J 1 base, leaving 7 bases between the germline ends. The CDR3 DNA sequence: TGCAGTGCTAGAGGAGGAGAGAACACTGAAGCTTTCTTT. Protein sequence: CSARGGENTEAFF.

This chain uses TRBV5-5 with TRBJ1-1; TRBD1 might be the D (5 bases). CDR1 SGHKS and CDR2 YYEKEE come from the germline V gene (reference sequence). V was clipped by 2 bases and J by 0 bases, with 8 bases between them. This CDR3 comprises 14 residues. CDR3 sequence: CASSLTQVNTEAFF. The CDR3 region has the DNA TGTGCCAGCAGCTTAACACAGGTGAACACTGAAGCTTTCTTT.

The chain carries TRBV5-1 and TRBJ2-7; TRBD2 agrees at 9 bases. There are 14 residues in the CDR3. Per the germline V gene, CDR1 is SGHRS and CDR2 is YFSETQ. V lost 2 bases, J lost 3 bases, and 3 bases stayed unmatched. The CDR3 reads CASSFSGRNYEQYF. CDR3 DNA: TGCGCCAGCAGCTTTAGCGGGAGAAACTACGAGCAGTACTTC.

The chain combines TRBV28 with TRBJ2-4, with TRBD1 matching over 8 bases. The CDR3 has 15 amino acids. V trimming: 8 bases; J trimming: 3 bases; junction bases outside the gene matches: 9. CDR1 MDHEN and CDR2 SYDVKM come from the germline V gene. The CDR3 is CASRTRGTGKNIQYF. The CDR3 nucleotides are TGTGCCAGCCGAACCCGAGGGACAGGCAAAAACATTCAGTACTTC.

This clonotype came up a few times. J is TRBJ2-1 and V is TRBV18; D not certain. The CDR3 is 16 amino acids. Germline V lookup: CDR1 KGHSH, CDR2 LQKENI. V gave up 0 bases and J gave up 2 bases, with 11 bases separating them. This chain's CDR3 is CASSPPPDQAYNEQFF. DNA of the CDR3: TGTGCCAGCTCACCACCCCCGGACCAGGCCTACAATGAGCAGTTCTTC.

This clonotype was seen more than once but under ten times. This chain uses TRBV9 with TRBJ2-5; 7 bases are a match to TRBD1. J lost 3 bases, V lost 4 bases, and 3 bases had no gene match. CDR1 and CDR2 (germline): SGDLS, YYNGEE. The CDR3 totals 13 residues. The CDR3 here is CASSQGEKETQYF. The CDR3 coding sequence is TGTGCCAGCAGCCAGGGGGAAAAAGAGACCCAGTACTTC. The full variable domain, completed using reference TRBV9 and TRBJ2-5, is DSGVTQTPKHLITATGQRVTLRCSPRSGDLSVYWYQQSLDQGLQFLIQYYNGEERAKGNILERFSAQQFPDLHSELNLSSLELGDSALYFCASSQGEKETQYFGPGTRLLVL.

The rearrangement links TRBV7-9 to TRBJ2-5; a possible D gene is TRBD2 (5 bases). V dropped 1 base and J dropped 5 bases, with 14 bases sitting between them. In germline, CDR1 is SEHNR, CDR2 FQNEAQ (reference sequence). The CDR3 spans 15 residues. This chain's CDR3 is CASSLVRGTTETQYF. In nucleotides, the CDR3 is TGTGCCAGCAGCTTAGTTCGGGGAACAACGGAGACCCAGTACTTC.

In this sample, this clonotype turned up a few times. This sequence joins TRBV7-2 and TRBJ2-1; D ambiguous. The CDR3 totals 14 residues. Trimming left V 5 bases short and J 6 bases short, with 14 bases between. Germline values: CDR1 SGHTA, CDR2 FQGNSA. The CDR3 protein is CASSSSHGINEQFF. CDR3 nucleotides: TGTGCCAGCAGCAGTTCCCACGGTATCAATGAGCAGTTCTTC.

This chain uses TRBV29-1 with TRBJ1-5; possible D gene TRBD1, 5 bases. Deletions cut 7 bases from V and 5 bases from J, with 18 bases between. The CDR3 has 14 amino acids. Germline V CDR1 and CDR2: SQVTM, ANQGSEA. CDR3 in DNA: TGCAGCGCTTCAGCGGGACGGGGGGATCAGCCCCAGCATTTT. It translates to CSASAGRGDQPQHF.

This clonotype was found a few times. The gene calls are TRBV11-2 and TRBJ2-1; D is unclear. V was shortened by 5 bases and J by 4 bases, with 18 bases between the two germline ends. The CDR3 totals 16 residues. Looked up from germline, CDR1 is SGHAT and CDR2 is FQNNGV. CDR3 in amino acids: CASSPIRSRKYNEQFF. The DNA for the CDR3 is TGTGCCAGCAGCCCCATTAGATCCCGAAAATACAATGAGCAGTTCTTC. The complete variable domain, with remaining parts taken from reference TRBV11-2 and TRBJ2-1, reads EAGVAQSPRYKIIEKRQSVAFWCNPISGHATLYWYQQILGQGPKLLIQFQNNGVVDDSQLPKDRFSAERLKGVDSTLKIQPAKLEDSAVYLCASSPIRSRKYNEQFFGPGTRLTVL.

The V and J genes are TRBV11-2 and TRBJ2-1; 14 bases align to TRBD2. The J segment lost 2 bases and the V segment lost 0 bases, leaving 3 bases of the junction unmatched. The CDR3 contains 18 residues. The germline gives CDR1 SGHAT, CDR2 FQNNGV. This chain's CDR3 is CASSLEGTSGSAYNEQFF. The DNA for the CDR3 is TGTGCCAGCAGCTTAGAGGGGACTAGCGGGAGTGCCTACAATGAGCAGTTCTTC. Filled out from reference TRBV11-2 and TRBJ2-1, the complete variable domain reads EAGVAQSPRYKIIEKRQSVAFWCNPISGHATLYWYQQILGQGPKLLIQFQNNGVVDDSQLPKDRFSAERLKGVDSTLKIQPAKLEDSAVYLCASSLEGTSGSAYNEQFFGPGTRLTVL.

This chain links TRBV20-1 with TRBJ2-1, with TRBD1 matching over 9 bases. Germline assignment: CDR1 DFQATT and CDR2 SNEGSKA (reference sequence). The ends lost 2 bases at V and 9 bases at J; junction bases unmatched: 11. The CDR3 is made up of 15 amino acids. In nucleotides, the CDR3 is TGCAGTGCTAGATATCGGACAGGGGAGAGGGGTGAGCAGTTCTTC. Its protein product is CSARYRTGERGEQFF.